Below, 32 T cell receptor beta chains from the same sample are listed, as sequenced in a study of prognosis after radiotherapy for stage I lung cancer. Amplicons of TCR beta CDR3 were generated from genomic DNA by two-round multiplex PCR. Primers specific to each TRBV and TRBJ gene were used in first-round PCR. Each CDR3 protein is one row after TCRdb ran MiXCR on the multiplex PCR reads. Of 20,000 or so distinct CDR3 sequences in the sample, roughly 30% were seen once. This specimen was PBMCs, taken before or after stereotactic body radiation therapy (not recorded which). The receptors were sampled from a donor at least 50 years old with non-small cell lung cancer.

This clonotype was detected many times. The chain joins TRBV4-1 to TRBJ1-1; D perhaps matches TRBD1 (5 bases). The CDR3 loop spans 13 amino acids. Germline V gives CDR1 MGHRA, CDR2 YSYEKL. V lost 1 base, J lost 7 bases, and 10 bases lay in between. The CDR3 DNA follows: TGCGCCAGCAGCCAAGGTTTCAGGGATGAAGCTTTCTTT. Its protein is CASSQGFRDEAFF.

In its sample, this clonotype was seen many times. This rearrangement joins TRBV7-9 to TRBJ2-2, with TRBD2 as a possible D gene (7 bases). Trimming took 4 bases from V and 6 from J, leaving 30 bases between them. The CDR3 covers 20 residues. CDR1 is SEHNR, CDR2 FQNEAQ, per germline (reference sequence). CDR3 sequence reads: CASSSRGSMNWRERAGELFF. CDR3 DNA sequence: TGTGCCAGCAGCTCAAGGGGGTCAATGAATTGGCGGGAGAGGGCCGGGGAGCTGTTTTTT.

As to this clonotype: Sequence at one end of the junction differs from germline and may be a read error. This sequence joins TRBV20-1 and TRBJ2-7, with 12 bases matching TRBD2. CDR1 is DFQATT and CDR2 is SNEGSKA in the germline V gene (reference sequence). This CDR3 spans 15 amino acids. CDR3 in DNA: TGCAGTGCGTGGCAGAGACTAGCGGGAGTGTACGGGCAGTACTTC. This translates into CSAWQRLAGVYGQYF.

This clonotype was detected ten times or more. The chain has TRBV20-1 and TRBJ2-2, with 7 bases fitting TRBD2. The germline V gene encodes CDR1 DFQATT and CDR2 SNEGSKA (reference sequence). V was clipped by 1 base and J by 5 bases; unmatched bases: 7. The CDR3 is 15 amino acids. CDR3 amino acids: CSARVAGVSTGELFF. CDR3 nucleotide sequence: TGCAGTGCTAGAGTTGCGGGAGTCTCTACCGGGGAGCTGTTTTTT.

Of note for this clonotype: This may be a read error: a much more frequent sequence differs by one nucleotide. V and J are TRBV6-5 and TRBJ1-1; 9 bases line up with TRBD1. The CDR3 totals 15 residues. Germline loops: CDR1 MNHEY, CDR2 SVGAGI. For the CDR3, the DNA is TGTGCCAGCATTTACTCGGGACAGGGCTCCACTGAAGCTTTCTTT. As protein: CASIYSGQGSTEAFF.

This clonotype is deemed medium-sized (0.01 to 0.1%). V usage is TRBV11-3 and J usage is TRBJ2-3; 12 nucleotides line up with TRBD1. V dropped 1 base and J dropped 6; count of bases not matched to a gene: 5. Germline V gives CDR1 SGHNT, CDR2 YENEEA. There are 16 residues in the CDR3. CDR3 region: CASSLGVGTGGDTQYF. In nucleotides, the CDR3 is TGTGCCAGCAGCTTAGGTGTTGGGACAGGGGGCGATACGCAGTATTTT.

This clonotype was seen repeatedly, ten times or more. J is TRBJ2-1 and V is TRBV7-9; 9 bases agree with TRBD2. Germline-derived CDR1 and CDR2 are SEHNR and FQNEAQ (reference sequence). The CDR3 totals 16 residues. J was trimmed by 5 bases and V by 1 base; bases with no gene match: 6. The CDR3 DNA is TGTGCCAGCAGCTTAGGGATTAGCGGGAGCCACAATGAGCAGTTCTTC. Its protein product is CASSLGISGSHNEQFF.

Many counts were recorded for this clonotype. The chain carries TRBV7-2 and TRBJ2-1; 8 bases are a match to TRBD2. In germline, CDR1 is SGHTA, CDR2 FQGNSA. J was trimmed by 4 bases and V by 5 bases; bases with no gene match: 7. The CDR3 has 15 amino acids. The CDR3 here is CASSAGRGGYNEQFF. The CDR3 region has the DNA TGTGCCAGCAGCGCCGGCCGCGGGGGGTACAATGAGCAGTTCTTC.

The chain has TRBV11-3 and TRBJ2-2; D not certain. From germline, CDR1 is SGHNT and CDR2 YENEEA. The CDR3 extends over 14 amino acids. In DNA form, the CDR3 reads TGTGAGAGCAGCTCTAACAGCAACACCGGGGAGCTGTTTTTT. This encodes CESSSNSNTGELFF. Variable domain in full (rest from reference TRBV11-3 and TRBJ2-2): EAGVVQSPRYKIIEKKQPVAFWCNPISGHNTLYWYLQNLGQGPELLIRYENEEAVDDSQLPKDRFSAERLKGVDSTLKIQPAELGDSAVYLCESSSNSNTGELFFGEGSRLTVL.

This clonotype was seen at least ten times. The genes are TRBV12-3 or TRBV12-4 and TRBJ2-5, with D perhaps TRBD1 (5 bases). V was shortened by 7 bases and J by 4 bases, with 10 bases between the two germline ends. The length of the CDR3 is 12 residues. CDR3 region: CASTRVGETQYF. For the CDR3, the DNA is TGTGCCAGCACCAGGGTGGGAGAGACCCAGTACTTC.

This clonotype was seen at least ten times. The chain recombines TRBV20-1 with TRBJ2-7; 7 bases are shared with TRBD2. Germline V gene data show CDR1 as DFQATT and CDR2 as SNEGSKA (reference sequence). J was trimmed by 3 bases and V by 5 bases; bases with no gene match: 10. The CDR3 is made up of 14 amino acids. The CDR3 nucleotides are TGCAGTGCTCGTAGCGGCGGCGGGAGCTACGAGCAGTACTTC. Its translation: CSARSGGGSYEQYF.

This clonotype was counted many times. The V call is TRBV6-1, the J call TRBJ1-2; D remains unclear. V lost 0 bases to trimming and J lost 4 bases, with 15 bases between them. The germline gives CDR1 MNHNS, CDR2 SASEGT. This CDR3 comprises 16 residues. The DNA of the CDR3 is TGTGCCAGCAGTGAAGCGGGTCGGGTAGATGTCTATGGCTACACCTTC. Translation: CASSEAGRVDVYGYTF.

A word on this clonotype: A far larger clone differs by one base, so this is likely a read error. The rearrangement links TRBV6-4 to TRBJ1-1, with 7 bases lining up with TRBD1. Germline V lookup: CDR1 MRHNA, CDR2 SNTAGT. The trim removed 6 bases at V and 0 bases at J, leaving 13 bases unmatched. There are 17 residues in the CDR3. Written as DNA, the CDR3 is TGTGCCAGCAGGCCGGGACAGCCGGTTTTGGTGAACACTGAAGCTTTCTTT. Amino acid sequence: CASRPGQPVLVNTEAFF.

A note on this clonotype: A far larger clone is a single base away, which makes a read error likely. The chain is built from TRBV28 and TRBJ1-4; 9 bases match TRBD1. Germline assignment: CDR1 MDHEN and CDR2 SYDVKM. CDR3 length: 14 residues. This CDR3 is CDSSKTGGDEKLFF. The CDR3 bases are TGTGACAGCAGTAAGACAGGGGGTGACGAAAAACTGTTTTTT.

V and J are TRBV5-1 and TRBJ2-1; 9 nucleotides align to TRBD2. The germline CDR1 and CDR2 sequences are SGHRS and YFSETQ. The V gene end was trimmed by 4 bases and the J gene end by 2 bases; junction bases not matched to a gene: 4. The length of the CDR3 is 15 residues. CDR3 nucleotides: TGCGCCAGCAGCCCCCTAGCGGGGCCCTACAATGAGCAGTTCTTC. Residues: CASSPLAGPYNEQFF.

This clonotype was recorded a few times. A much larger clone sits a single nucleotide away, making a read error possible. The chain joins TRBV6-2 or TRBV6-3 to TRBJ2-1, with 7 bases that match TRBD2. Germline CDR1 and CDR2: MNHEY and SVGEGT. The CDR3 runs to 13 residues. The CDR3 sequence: CASSYSWRREQLF. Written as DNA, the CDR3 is TGTGCCAGCAGTTACTCGTGGCGGCGGGAGCAGCTCTTC.

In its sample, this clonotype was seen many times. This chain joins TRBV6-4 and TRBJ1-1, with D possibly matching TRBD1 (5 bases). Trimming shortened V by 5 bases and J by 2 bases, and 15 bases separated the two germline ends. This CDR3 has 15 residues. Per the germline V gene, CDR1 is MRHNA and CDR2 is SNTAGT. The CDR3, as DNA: TGTGCCAGCAGTCTCCAGGCGGGGGTCAACACTGAAGCTTTCTTT. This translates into CASSLQAGVNTEAFF.

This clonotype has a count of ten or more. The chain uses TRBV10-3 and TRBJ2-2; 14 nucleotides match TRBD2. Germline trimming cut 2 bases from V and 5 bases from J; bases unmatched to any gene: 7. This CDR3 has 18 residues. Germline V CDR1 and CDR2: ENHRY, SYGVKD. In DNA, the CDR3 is TGTGCCATCAGTGAGGGGGCGACTAGCGGGAGGGGTACCGGGGAGCTGTTTTTT. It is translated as CAISEGATSGRGTGELFF.

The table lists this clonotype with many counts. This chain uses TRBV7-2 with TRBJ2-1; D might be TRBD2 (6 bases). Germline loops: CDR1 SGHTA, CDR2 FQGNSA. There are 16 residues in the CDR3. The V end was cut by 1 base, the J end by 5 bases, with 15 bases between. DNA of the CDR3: TGTGCCAGCAGCTTAGGGCGGGATGGGTATAACAATGAGCAGTTCTTC. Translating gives CASSLGRDGYNNEQFF.

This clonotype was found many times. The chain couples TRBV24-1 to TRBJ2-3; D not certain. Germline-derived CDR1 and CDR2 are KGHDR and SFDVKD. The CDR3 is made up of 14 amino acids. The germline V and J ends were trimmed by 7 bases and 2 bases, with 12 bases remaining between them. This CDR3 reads CATSFSQATDTQYF. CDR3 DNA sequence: TGTGCCACCAGCTTTTCCCAAGCCACAGATACGCAGTATTTT.

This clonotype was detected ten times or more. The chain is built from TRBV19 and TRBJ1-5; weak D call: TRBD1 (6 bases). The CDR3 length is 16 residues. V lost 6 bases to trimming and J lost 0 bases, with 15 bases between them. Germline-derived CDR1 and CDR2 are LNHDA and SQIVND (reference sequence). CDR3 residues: CASRTTGMHSNQPQHF. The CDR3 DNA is TGTGCCAGTAGGACTACAGGGATGCATAGCAATCAGCCCCAGCATTTT.

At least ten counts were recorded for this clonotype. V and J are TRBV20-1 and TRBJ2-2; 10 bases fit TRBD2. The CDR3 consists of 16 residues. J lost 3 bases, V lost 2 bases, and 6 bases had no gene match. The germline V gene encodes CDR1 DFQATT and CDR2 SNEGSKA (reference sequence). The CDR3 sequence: CSARSALAGDTGELFF. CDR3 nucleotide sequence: TGCAGTGCTAGATCGGCGCTAGCGGGAGACACCGGGGAGCTGTTTTTT.

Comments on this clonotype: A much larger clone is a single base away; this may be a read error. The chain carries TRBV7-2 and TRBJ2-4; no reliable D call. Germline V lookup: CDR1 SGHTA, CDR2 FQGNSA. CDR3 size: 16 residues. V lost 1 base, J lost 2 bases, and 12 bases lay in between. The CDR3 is CASSLGISVPKNIQYF. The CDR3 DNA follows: TGTGCCAGCAGCTTAGGGATCAGTGTTCCCAAAAACATTCAGTACTTC.

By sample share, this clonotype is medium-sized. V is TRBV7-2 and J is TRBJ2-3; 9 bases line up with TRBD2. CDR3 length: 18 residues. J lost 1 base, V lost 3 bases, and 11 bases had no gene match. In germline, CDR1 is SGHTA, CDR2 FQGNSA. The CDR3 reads CASSFGQTVAGGTDTQYF. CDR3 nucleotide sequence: TGTGCCAGCAGCTTTGGTCAGACAGTAGCGGGAGGCACAGATACGCAGTATTTT.

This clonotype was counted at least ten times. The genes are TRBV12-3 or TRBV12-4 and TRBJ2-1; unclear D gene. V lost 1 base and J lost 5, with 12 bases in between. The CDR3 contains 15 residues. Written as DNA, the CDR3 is TGTGCCAGCAGTTTAGTGGGTTTGGGAAACAATGAGCAGTTCTTC. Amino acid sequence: CASSLVGLGNNEQFF.

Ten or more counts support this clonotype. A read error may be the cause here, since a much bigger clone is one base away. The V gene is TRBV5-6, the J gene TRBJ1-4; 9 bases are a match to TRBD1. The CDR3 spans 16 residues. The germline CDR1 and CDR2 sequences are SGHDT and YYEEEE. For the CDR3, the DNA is TGTGCCAGCACCTTATTGGGGACAGGGATAGGGGAAAAACTGTCTTTT. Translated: CASTLLGTGIGEKLSF. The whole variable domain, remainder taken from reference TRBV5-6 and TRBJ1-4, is DAGVTQSPTHLIKTRGQQVTLRCSPKSGHDTVSWYQQALGQGPQFIFQYYEEEERQRGNFPDRFSGHQFPNYSSELNVNALLLGDSALYLCASTLLGTGIGEKLSFGSGTQLSVL.

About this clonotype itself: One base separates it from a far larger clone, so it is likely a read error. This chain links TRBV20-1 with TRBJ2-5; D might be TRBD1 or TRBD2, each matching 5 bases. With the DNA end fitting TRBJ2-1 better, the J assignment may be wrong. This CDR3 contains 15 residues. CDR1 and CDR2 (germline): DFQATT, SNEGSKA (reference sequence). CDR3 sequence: CSANTWDQPYNEQFF. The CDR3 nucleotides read TGCAGTGCTAATACATGGGACCAACCGTACAATGAGCAGTTCTTC.

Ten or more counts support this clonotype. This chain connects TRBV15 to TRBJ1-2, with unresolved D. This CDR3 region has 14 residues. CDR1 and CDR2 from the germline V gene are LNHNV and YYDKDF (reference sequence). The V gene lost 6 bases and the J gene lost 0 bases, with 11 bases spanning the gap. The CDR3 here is CATRICRSNYGYTF. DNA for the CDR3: TGTGCCACCAGGATCTGTCGGTCTAACTATGGCTACACCTTC. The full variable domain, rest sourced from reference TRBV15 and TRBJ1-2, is DAMVIQNPRYQVTQFGKPVTLSCSQTLNHNVMYWYQQKSSQAPKLLFHYYDKDFNNEADTPDNFQSRRPNTSFCFLDIRSPGLGDTAMYLCATRICRSNYGYTFGSGTRLTVV.

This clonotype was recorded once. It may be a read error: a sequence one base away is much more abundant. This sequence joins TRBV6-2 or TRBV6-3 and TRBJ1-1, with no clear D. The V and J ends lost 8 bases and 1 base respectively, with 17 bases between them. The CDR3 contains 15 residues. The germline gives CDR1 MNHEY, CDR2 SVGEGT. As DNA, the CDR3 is TGTGCCAGCCCCTTGTTGGGGTCCACGAACACTGAAGCTTTCTTT. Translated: CASPLLGSTNTEAFF.

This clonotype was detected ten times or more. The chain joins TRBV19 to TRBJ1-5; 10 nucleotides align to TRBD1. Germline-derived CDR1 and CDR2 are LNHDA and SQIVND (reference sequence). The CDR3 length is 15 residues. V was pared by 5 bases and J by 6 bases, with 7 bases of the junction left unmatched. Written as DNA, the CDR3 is TGTGCCAGTAGTCCGGGACAGGGGTTGGCTCAGCCCCAGCATTTT. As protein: CASSPGQGLAQPQHF.

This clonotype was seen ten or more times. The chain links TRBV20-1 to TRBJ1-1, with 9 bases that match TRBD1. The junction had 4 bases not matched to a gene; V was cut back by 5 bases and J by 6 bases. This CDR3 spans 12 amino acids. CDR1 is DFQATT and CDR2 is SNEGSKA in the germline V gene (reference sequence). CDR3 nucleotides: TGCAGTGCTCGTACAGGGGGCCCTGAAGCTTTCTTT. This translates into CSARTGGPEAFF.

The CDR3 sequence is CSASSGRVNNEQFF. The CDR3 bases are TGCAGTGCTAGTAGTGGGAGGGTTAACAATGAGCAGTTCTTC. The rearrangement joins TRBV20-1 to TRBJ2-1; the match to TRBD2 covers 7 bases. CDR1 is DFQATT and CDR2 is SNEGSKA in the germline V gene (reference sequence). This CDR3 region has 14 residues. With V trimmed by 3 bases and J by 5 bases, 7 bases remained unmatched.